The T cell receptor (beta chain) under discussion was sequenced for a study of CD8+CD57+ T cells in acquired aplastic anemia. About the study: Average DNA yield from sorted CD4+ and CD8+ cells was around 3 ug.

Of note for this clonotype: Its specificity is not known.

Study-wide points: Researchers reported that CD8+ Simpson's diversity was not significantly different in patients versus controls. The same twenty-nine CD8+ CDR3 sequences occurred in patients and in controls.

Profiling that covered TCR beta VDJ and CDR3 relied on genomic DNA as its template. One entry per CDR3 protein, called by TCRdb with MiXCR from the reads. The sample has about 270,000 distinct CDR3 sequences; 50% to 70% are singletons. The sequenced sample consisted of sorted CD4+, CD8+, or CD8+CD57+ T cells (not recorded which) from PBMCs. The receptor's source is a human donor with severe aplastic anemia or a healthy control (not recorded which).

CDR3 in amino acids: CSVDHQGSDYTF. CDR3 sequence (DNA): TGCAGCGTTGACCACCAGGGCAGTGACTACACCTTC. This rearrangement joins TRBV29-1 to TRBJ1-2; D possibly corresponds to TRBD1 (5 bases). The germline CDR1 and CDR2 sequences are SQVTM and ANQGSEA. Trimming stripped 3 bases from V and 10 bases from J, with 15 bases between. The CDR3 loop spans 12 amino acids.